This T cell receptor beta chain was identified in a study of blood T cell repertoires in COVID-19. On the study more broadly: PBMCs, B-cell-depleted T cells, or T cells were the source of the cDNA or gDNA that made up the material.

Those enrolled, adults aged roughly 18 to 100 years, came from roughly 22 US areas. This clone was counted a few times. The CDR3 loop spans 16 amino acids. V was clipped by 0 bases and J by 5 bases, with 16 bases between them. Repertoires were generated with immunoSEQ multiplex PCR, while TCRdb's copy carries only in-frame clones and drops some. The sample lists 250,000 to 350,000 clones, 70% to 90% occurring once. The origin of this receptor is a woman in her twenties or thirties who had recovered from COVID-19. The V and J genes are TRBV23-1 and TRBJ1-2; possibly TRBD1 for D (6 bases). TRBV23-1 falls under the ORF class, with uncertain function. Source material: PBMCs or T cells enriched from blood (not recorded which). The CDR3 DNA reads TGCGCCAGCAGTCAATCGTCCCGACAGGCTTTTTATGGCTACACCTTC. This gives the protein CASSQSSRQAFYGYTF.